This T cell receptor beta chain was recorded in a study of identical twins (dated by TCRdb to between 2015 and 2016). Describing the broader study: The study deep-sequenced TCR alpha and beta repertoires from monozygotic twins, unrelated adults of various ages and cord blood to test whether fetal clonotypes persist. To rule out contamination, the twin experiments were replicated at different times with different library preparation protocols.

V is pared back by 4 bases and J by 8 bases, with 8 bases lying between the germline termini. The CDR3 sequence holds 12 residues, the cysteine and phenylalanine included. Only the CDR3 DNA is retained, 36 bases long and in frame from the first base. The CDR1 and CDR2 encoded by the germline V gene are SGHTA and FQGNSA. Every donor was a healthy Caucasian. The twin cohort comprised three pairs of female monozygotic twins, all aged roughly 18 to 30 years. The RNA used for TCR libraries was isolated from peripheral blood mononuclear cells. Points on this clonotype: Its recognized antigen is unknown. No base quality values were provided; no much bigger clone lies one nucleotide off.

General findings and caveats noted by the study authors: In monozygotic twins, out-of-frame TCR alpha sharing was systematically underestimated by recombination models, although the models agreed with sharing between unrelated individuals. The excess sharing between twins in beta out-of-frame sequences was weaker because fewer shared sequences reduced the signal-to-noise ratio. Fewer insertions were carried by abundant cord blood beta clonotypes; a weaker similar trend was observed in young adult naive repertoires, while no such trend was observed in memory repertoires. Compared with coincidental sharing between unrelated individuals, an excess of low generation-probability sequences was observed among out-of-frame TCR alpha sequences shared between twins. Because the same donors could not be followed over many years, the conclusions depended on cross-sectional statistical analysis. Zero-insertion analyses could be partly confounded by invariant T cells such as MAIT and iNKT, though diverse VJ usage argued against such confounding for most clonotypes.

Libraries were made using 5' RACE. The instrument was an Illumina HiSeq 2000. A universal primer binding site was added through template switching, and the final cDNA carried a unique molecular identifier so that TCR cDNA molecules could be counted accurately. Specific primers in the conserved constant-segment region were used to synthesize first-strand cDNA for the TCR alpha and beta chains. To control for contamination, each cDNA library was double barcoded with a SMART-Mk sample barcode plus Illumina barcodes. TruSeq adapter sequences and Illumina sample barcodes were added in two successive PCR steps. Sequencing of the TCR alpha and beta cDNA libraries was done on the Illumina HiSeq platform using custom primers. In the authors' own workflow: MiGEC processed the raw reads to extract unique molecular identifiers, while MiXCR was used to determine the CDR3 positions. For each individual, recombination models were inferred using an EM algorithm with the repgenHMM and IGoR tools. The tcR package in R was used for shared clonotype analysis, with sharing normalized by the product of cloneset sizes. To study raw recombination without the effects of thymic and clonal selection, out-of-frame nonproductive sequences were analyzed. Using fastp at Q25 and MiXCR, TCRdb reprocessed the public reads and kept productive beta chains. CDR3 protein duplicates are merged, each entry listing the most common genes and DNA. The V and J calls come from TCRdb's annotation, not from the publication. Here the sample has approximately 700,000 distinct CDR3 sequences; approximately 18% occur a single time. Around 13% of the sample rests with the top ten.

These records were also assigned to another study, of T cells expressing NK-cell markers. The second source states: In sorted CD3+CD56+NKG2C+, CD3+CD56+NKG2C- and CD3+CD56-NKG2C+ T-cell subsets from several donors, TCR beta-chain repertoires were profiled. Of the eight sequenced donors, seven were found to be HCMV-seropositive and one was found to be HCMV-seronegative. In several experiments an anti-gammadeltaTCR antibody was added to restrict sorting to alphabetaTCR-expressing T cells. In six donors, the dominant CD3+CD56+NKG2C+ clonotypes ranked among the top 10 CD8+ clonotypes, making up about 1.0-8% of CD8+ T cells. Those dominant clonotypes were again the most abundant among CD3+CD56-NKG2C+ cells in a few donors, at about 25-65%. Whether the expanded NKG2C-expressing T cell clones were specific for HCMV antigens was left unclear. The eight sequenced donors were randomly selected healthy volunteers, three men and five women. To determine HCMV serostatus, a commercial ELISA kit was used to detect HCMV-specific IgG in serum. Bulk peripheral blood T-cell repertoires were additionally sequenced from unsorted PBMC for a handful of donors. MIGEC was used to demultiplex reads and group the reads by UMI, and MiTCR was used to assemble and quantify clonotypes. To remove erroneous sequences, TCR cDNA sequences were retained only when supported by two or more reads. The tcR package was used for downstream repertoire analysis, and clonotypes were matched across fractions by CDR3 nucleotide sequence plus V segment. Antigen specificity was annotated against VDJdb with VDJmatch, allowing one amino acid substitution in CDR3.

The sequenced sample was PBMCs. This clonotype originated in a woman aged 18 to 35 in good health. The V and J segments used are TRBV7-2 and TRBJ2-2; no confident D gene assignment can be made. The DNA sequence is as follows: TGTGCCAGCAGCTACCTTGGGGGGGAGCTGTTTTTT. Protein translation: CASSYLGGELFF.